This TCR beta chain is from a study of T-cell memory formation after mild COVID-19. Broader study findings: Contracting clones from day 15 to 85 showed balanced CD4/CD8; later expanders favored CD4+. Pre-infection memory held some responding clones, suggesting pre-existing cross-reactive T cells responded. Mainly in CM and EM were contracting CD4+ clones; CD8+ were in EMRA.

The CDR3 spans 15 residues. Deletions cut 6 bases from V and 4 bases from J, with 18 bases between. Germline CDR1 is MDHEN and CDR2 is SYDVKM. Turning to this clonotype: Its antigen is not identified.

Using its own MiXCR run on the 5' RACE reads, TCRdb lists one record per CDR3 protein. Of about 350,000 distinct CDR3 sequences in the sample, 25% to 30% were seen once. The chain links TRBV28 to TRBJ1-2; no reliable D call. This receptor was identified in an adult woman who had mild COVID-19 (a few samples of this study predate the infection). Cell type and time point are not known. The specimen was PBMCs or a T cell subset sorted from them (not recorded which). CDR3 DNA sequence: TGTGCCAGCAGCCCCCCCCTCAGTGACTTCTATGGCTACACCTTC. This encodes CASSPPLSDFYGYTF.